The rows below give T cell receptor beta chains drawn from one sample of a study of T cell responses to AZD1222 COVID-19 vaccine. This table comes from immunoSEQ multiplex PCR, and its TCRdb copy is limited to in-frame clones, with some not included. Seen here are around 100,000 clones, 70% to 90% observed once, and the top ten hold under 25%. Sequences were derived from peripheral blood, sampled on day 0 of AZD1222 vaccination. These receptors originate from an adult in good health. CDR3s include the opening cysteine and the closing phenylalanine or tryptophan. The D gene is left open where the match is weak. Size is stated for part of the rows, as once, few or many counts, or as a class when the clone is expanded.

TGTGCCAGCGGTCGTGGAGGGACGAATTCACCCCTCCACTTT CASGRGGTNSPLHF . TRBJ1-6 14 . TRBV7-3
TGCAGCGTCCGGGACAATTACAATCAGCCCCAGCATTTT CSVRDNYNQPQHF . TRBJ1-5 13 . TRBV29-1
TGTGCCAGCAGCGCCGACGGCAGGGGCTTCTACAATGAGCAGTTCTTC CASSADGRGFYNEQFF . TRBJ2-1 16 once TRBV7-2
TGTGCCAGCAGTCCCACGAGGGACACTGAAGCTTTCTTT CASSPTRDTEAFF . TRBJ1-1 13 . TRBV6-5
TGTGCCAGCAGCAAGGGCTTCGCTGGCCCACGGTCACCCCTCCACTTT CASSKGFAGPRSPLHF . TRBJ1-6 16 . TRBV21-1
TGTGCCAGCAGACTTTACAAGTACCAAGAGACCCAGTACTTC CASRLYKYQETQYF . TRBJ2-5 14 . TRBV7-2
TGTGCCAGCAGCTTCGACATCTCTGGGGCCAACGTCCTGACTTTC CASSFDISGANVLTF . TRBJ2-6 15 . TRBV7-3
TGCGCCAGCACCTTTGACAGGGAGAATTCACCCCTCCACTTT CASTFDRENSPLHF TRBD1 TRBJ1-6 14 few TRBV5-1
TGTGCCAGCAGCCAATCGTATAACTATGGCTACACCTTC CASSQSYNYGYTF . TRBJ1-2 13 . TRBV16
TGTGCCACCAGTGATTCCGGGACAGGGGAACAGCCCCAGCATTTT CATSDSGTGEQPQHF TRBD1 TRBJ1-5 15 many TRBV24-1
TGTGCCAGCTCACAAAGCTCTGGGGCCAACGTCCTGACTTTC CASSQSSGANVLTF . TRBJ2-6 14 . TRBV18
TGTGCCACCAGTCAGGGGGGATACAATGAGCAGTTCTTC CATSQGGYNEQFF . TRBJ2-1 13 . TRBV24-1
TGTGCCAGCAGTCCGTCCCGCGGGGGGTATAATGAAAAACTGTTTTTT CASSPSRGGYNEKLFF . TRBJ1-4 16 once TRBV28
TGTGCCAGCAGCGTAGTTATAGCGGGACGACCCGATGAGCAGTTCTTC CASSVVIAGRPDEQFF TRBD2 TRBJ2-1 16 . TRBV9
TGTGCCACCAGTGATTTAGGAGTAAGGGGAAAATCCTACAATGAGCAGTTCTTC CATSDLGVRGKSYNEQFF . TRBJ2-1 18 . TRBV24-1
TGTGCCAGCAGTGCCGGACTCTTCAGCTCCTACAATGAGCAGTTCTTC CASSAGLFSSYNEQFF . TRBJ2-1 16 few TRBV2
TGTGCCAGCAGTTACGGCCAGTTTTATAATTCACCCCTCCACTTT CASSYGQFYNSPLHF . TRBJ1-6 15 . TRBV6-2/TRBV6-3
TGTGCCAGCAGCGCGGGGGAGGTACGGTATTTT CASSAGEVRYF . TRBJ2-3 11 . TRBV9
TGTGCCAGCAGCTTAGCGGGGGGGATAGGAGAGACCCAGTACTTC CASSLAGGIGETQYF TRBD2 TRBJ2-5 15 once TRBV7-7
TGTGCCAGCAGCAATCGGGGTAACTATGGCTACACCTTC CASSNRGNYGYTF . TRBJ1-2 13 . TRBV11-2
TGTGCCAGCAGTGTCGACAGCATGAACACTGAAGCTTTCTTT CASSVDSMNTEAFF . TRBJ1-1 14 . TRBV6-2/TRBV6-3
TGTGCCAGCTCACCGTCGGCGCCCTTTGAAGCTTTCTTT CASSPSAPFEAFF . TRBJ1-1 13 . TRBV18
TGTGCCAGCAGTTACTCGGGCAGACGGATTACTGAAGCTTTCTTT CASSYSGRRITEAFF . TRBJ1-1 15 . TRBV6-2/TRBV6-3
TGTGCCAGCAGCTTACAGGGGGAGAGTCCCCAGCATTTT CASSLQGESPQHF TRBD1 TRBJ1-5 13 . TRBV7-2
TGTGCCAGCTCACCACTAGCCAGCGGGATGGGCGAAAATTCACCCCTCCACTTT CASSPLASGMGENSPLHF . TRBJ1-6 18 . TRBV18
TGCGCCAGCAGCTCCCTGGCACAGGCCACCGGGGAGCTGTTTTTT CASSSLAQATGELFF . TRBJ2-2 15 . TRBV4-3
TGTGCCAGCAGGGGGGACAGGGACACCGGGGAGCTGTTTTTT CASRGDRDTGELFF TRBD1 TRBJ2-2 14 . TRBV6-5
TGTGCCAGCAGTGAATTGTACAGGGACTATGGCTACACCTTC CASSELYRDYGYTF . TRBJ1-2 14 . TRBV25-1
TGTGCCAGCAGCTTTGGTCGGGCTAGCGGGAGGGAATTATCCTACGAGCAGTACTTC CASSFGRASGRELSYEQYF TRBD2 TRBJ2-7 19 . TRBV7-2
TGTGCCAGCAGCTCCTCCAGGGGTGGTACCGGGGAGCTGTTTTTT CASSSSRGGTGELFF . TRBJ2-2 15 . TRBV7-3